The clone carrying this TCR beta chain was counted a few times. Its target is not known. V dropped 1 base and J dropped 7; count of bases not matched to a gene: 8. CDR1 and CDR2 (germline): DFQATT, SNEGSKA (reference sequence). This CDR3 comprises 15 residues. The entry originates in a study of T cells after yellow fever vaccination. On the study more broadly: Low-cell-number fractions underwent preparation using SMART-Seq v4 Ultra Low Input. Notes on the study in general: Abundant clonotypes from the bulk population could have been carried over as contaminants into FACS-sorted repertoires.

They built TCR cDNA with 5'RACE template switching, a step that put in a universal primer site and UMIs. One entry per CDR3 protein, called by TCRdb with MiXCR from the 5' RACE reads. This sample has fewer than 450,000 distinct CDR3 sequences; 8% to 9.5% occur once, and the top ten carry under 20%. The sequence was collected from a man between 18 and 35 years old who received the YFV17D yellow fever vaccine. The chain is built from TRBV20-1 and TRBJ2-4; the match to TRBD2 covers 9 bases. The source was PBMCs, collected around 45 days after the first yellow fever vaccination. CDR3 residues: CSARASSGDWNIQYF. The CDR3, as DNA: TGCAGTGCTAGAGCGTCTAGCGGGGACTGGAACATTCAGTACTTC.